These 22 T cell receptor beta chains originate from one sample sequenced in a study of vaccination and CD4 T cells after COVID-19. The treatment is: approximately 11-day PBMC culture with coronavirus spike peptide pools or control peptides (ViraFEST assay). Oncomine TCR Beta short-read sequencing was applied to DNA from cultured CD4+ T cells. TCRdb called the PCR reads again in MiXCR, with one record for every CDR3 protein. The sample carries some 16,000 distinct CDR3 sequences, 55% recorded once. For these TCRs, the target antigens are not known. The sample comprised CD4+ T cells from blood, cultured in vitro. These receptors all stem from a human donor who had recovered from COVID-19.

About this clonotype: An end of the junction differs from the germline gene, which may be a read error. The V gene is TRBV27, the J gene TRBJ2-3; no clear D. The CDR3 runs 14 residues. Germline CDR1 is MNHEY and CDR2 is SMNVEV (reference sequence). CDR3 bases: TGTGCCGGCAGTAAGGCGTACGGCACAGATACGCAGTATTTT. Encoded protein: CAGSKAYGTDTQYF.

The rearrangement joins TRBV12-5 to TRBJ2-7; D perhaps matches TRBD1 (5 bases). V lost 5 bases to trimming and J lost 4 bases, with 15 bases between them. Per the germline V gene, CDR1 is LGHNT and CDR2 is FRNRAP. This CDR3 is 14 amino acids long. CDR3: CASGKGQDVYEQYF. CDR3 sequence (DNA): TGTGCTAGTGGTAAGGGGCAGGATGTATACGAGCAGTACTTC.

The V call is TRBV5-1, the J call TRBJ1-1, with D possibly matching TRBD1 (5 bases). Germline V gives CDR1 SGHRS, CDR2 YFSETQ. There are 14 residues in the CDR3. Trimming shortened V by 0 bases and J by 3 bases, and 9 bases separated the two germline ends. CDR3 loop: CASSLVTGDTEAFF. CDR3 bases: TGCGCCAGCAGCTTGGTAACGGGGGACACTGAAGCTTTCTTT.

The J gene is TRBJ2-5, the V gene TRBV12-3 or TRBV12-4; D might be TRBD2 (6 bases). The CDR3 extends over 14 amino acids. The germline V and J ends were trimmed by 5 bases and 7 bases, with 17 bases remaining between them. CDR3 protein: CASSLGTRRGTQYF. For the CDR3, the DNA is TGTGCCAGCAGTCTCGGGACTCGTCGTGGGACCCAGTACTTC.

This clonotype was detected only a few times. The J gene is TRBJ1-3, the V gene TRBV7-9, with 9 nucleotides matching TRBD1. V shed 5 bases, J shed 4 bases, and the junction held 6 bases outside the gene matches. Germline CDR1 and CDR2: SEHNR and FQNEAQ (reference sequence). The CDR3 loop spans 15 amino acids. The CDR3 nucleotides read TGTGCCAGCAGCGTCGGGACAGGGCTCGGAAACACCATATATTTT. This sequence encodes CASSVGTGLGNTIYF. Together with reference TRBV7-9 and TRBJ1-3, the CDR3 gives the full variable domain: DTGVSQNPRHKITKRGQNVTFRCDPISEHNRLYWYRQTLGQGPEFLTYFQNEAQLEKSRLLSDRFSAERPKGSFSTLEIQRTEQGDSAMYLCASSVGTGLGNTIYFGEGSWLTVV.

This chain links TRBV28 with TRBJ1-1; 7 bases fit TRBD1. The V segment lost 5 bases and the J segment 3 bases; nucleotides outside the gene matches: 3. The germline V gene has CDR1 MDHEN and CDR2 SYDVKM. This CDR3 is 13 amino acids long. CDR3 DNA: TGTGCCAGCAGTCTCGACAGGGACACTGAAGCTTTCTTT. It codes for CASSLDRDTEAFF.

This chain connects TRBV18 to TRBJ2-1; 9 bases match TRBD1. This CDR3 region has 15 residues. Germline V lookup: CDR1 KGHSH, CDR2 LQKENI. V trimming: 0 bases; J trimming: 8 bases; junction bases outside the gene matches: 5. CDR3 residues: CASSPPGQGGHEQFF. CDR3 DNA: TGTGCCAGCTCACCACCGGGACAGGGTGGTCATGAGCAGTTCTTC. The full variable domain, with the rest looked up from reference TRBV18 and TRBJ2-1, is NAGVMQNPRHLVRRRGQEARLRCSPMKGHSHVYWYRQLPEEGLKFMVYLQKENIIDESGMPKERFSAEFPKEGPSILRIQQVVRGDSAAYFCASSPPGQGGHEQFFGPGTRLTVL.

The rearrangement links TRBV12-3 or TRBV12-4 to TRBJ1-5; 10 nucleotides agree with TRBD1. CDR3 length: 14 residues. V shed 7 bases and J 6 bases; nucleotides not matched to a gene: 6. CDR3 DNA: TGTGCCAGCATAAGACAGGGGGCCGGTCAGCCCCAGCATTTT. Protein sequence: CASIRQGAGQPQHF.

The J gene is TRBJ2-7, the V gene TRBV20-1; possibly TRBD1 for D (5 bases). V was cut by 0 bases and J by 4 bases, with 10 bases left in between. The CDR3 has 13 residues. Germline CDR1 is DFQATT and CDR2 is SNEGSKA (reference sequence). CDR3 bases: TGCAGTGCTAGAGACGGCCAGGGATACGAGCAGTACTTC. As protein: CSARDGQGYEQYF.

V and J are TRBV20-1 and TRBJ1-5, with unresolved D. From germline, CDR1 is DFQATT and CDR2 SNEGSKA (reference sequence). The V and J ends lost 3 bases and 0 bases respectively, with 6 bases between them. The CDR3 spans 13 residues. CDR3 loop: CSARSDSNQPQHF. The CDR3 nucleotides read TGCAGTGCTAGGTCAGATAGCAATCAGCCCCAGCATTTT.

This clonotype was recorded once. V gene TRBV29-1 combines with J gene TRBJ1-5; 7 bases align to TRBD1. The V gene end was trimmed by 5 bases and the J gene end by 3 bases; junction bases not matched to a gene: 4. Germline CDR1 reads SQVTM; CDR2 reads ANQGSEA. The CDR3 runs to 13 residues. As DNA, the CDR3 is TGCAGCGTTCTAGGACAGGACAATCAGCCCCAGCATTTT. The encoded protein is CSVLGQDNQPQHF.

This chain links TRBV9 with TRBJ2-5; the D is unclear. Per germline, CDR1 SGDLS and CDR2 YYNGEE. The CDR3 runs to 14 residues. Trimming removed 0 bases at V and 2 bases at J, with 8 bases between. The CDR3 bases are TGTGCCAGCAGCGTAGACGTAAGGCAAGAGACCCAGTACTTC. It translates to CASSVDVRQETQYF. The full variable domain, rest sourced from reference TRBV9 and TRBJ2-5, is DSGVTQTPKHLITATGQRVTLRCSPRSGDLSVYWYQQSLDQGLQFLIQYYNGEERAKGNILERFSAQQFPDLHSELNLSSLELGDSALYFCASSVDVRQETQYFGPGTRLLVL.

This rearrangement joins TRBV7-8 to TRBJ2-2; 9 bases line up with TRBD1. CDR3 size: 14 residues. Germline lookup yields CDR1 SGHVS and CDR2 FQNEAQ. The V gene end was trimmed by 6 bases and the J gene end by 7 bases; junction bases not matched to a gene: 6. The CDR3: CASRRTGARGELFF. CDR3 DNA sequence: TGTGCCAGCAGACGGACAGGGGCACGCGGGGAGCTGTTTTTT.

This clonotype was detected only a few times. The chain links TRBV20-1 to TRBJ1-2; TRBD1 matches 7 bases. The V segment lost 5 bases and the J segment 4 bases; nucleotides outside the gene matches: 10. Per germline, CDR1 DFQATT and CDR2 SNEGSKA (reference sequence). This CDR3 has 14 amino acids. In DNA form, the CDR3 reads TGCAGTGCTGGGGTCGCAGGGGGGGCCTATGGCTACACCTTC. This translates into CSAGVAGGAYGYTF.

The chain joins TRBV7-2 to TRBJ2-1; TRBD1 matches at 7 bases. Germline CDR1 SGHTA, CDR2 FQGNSA. This CDR3 is built from 15 residues. V lost 5 bases, J lost 1 base, and 5 bases stayed unmatched. CDR3 sequence: CASSLGQLSYNEQFF. The CDR3 bases are TGTGCCAGCAGCCTGGGACAGCTATCCTACAATGAGCAGTTCTTC. The variable domain in full, with the rest retrieved from reference TRBV7-2 and TRBJ2-1, is GAGVSQSPSNKVTEKGKDVELRCDPISGHTALYWYRQSLGQGLEFLIYFQGNSAPDKSGLPSDRFSAERTGGSVSTLTIQRTQQEDSAVYLCASSLGQLSYNEQFFGPGTRLTVL.

The chain combines TRBV16 with TRBJ1-5; the D is unclear. V lost 3 bases, J lost 6 bases, and 6 bases lay in between. Germline V gives CDR1 KGHSY, CDR2 FQNENV. The CDR3 sequence is 12 residues long. The CDR3 DNA reads as TGTGCCAGCAGCCATCCGGGTCAGCCCCAGCATTTT. Protein: CASSHPGQPQHF.

This clonotype was seen only a few times. The rearrangement links TRBV25-1 to TRBJ1-2, with D possibly matching TRBD1 (5 bases). Trimming left V 6 bases short and J 1 base short, with 21 bases between. CDR1 is MGHDK and CDR2 is SYGVNS in the germline V gene. This CDR3 has 17 amino acids. CDR3: CASSHLGEVGDNYGYTF. Written as DNA, the CDR3 is TGTGCCAGCAGCCACTTGGGGGAGGTCGGGGATAACTATGGCTACACCTTC.

CDR3 region: CATSDLPTGRGYTF. The CDR3 coding sequence is TGTGCCACCAGTGATTTACCGACAGGGAGAGGCTACACCTTC. This chain links TRBV24-1 with TRBJ1-2; 7 nucleotides match TRBD1. This CDR3 has 14 residues. J gave up 8 bases and V 1 base, and 6 bases lay outside the gene matches. CDR1 and CDR2 (germline): KGHDR, SFDVKD.

The chain joins TRBV7-2 to TRBJ1-3; unclear D gene. The V end lost 1 base, the J end lost 5 bases, and 9 bases lay between the germline ends. The CDR3 sequence is 14 residues long. Germline V gives CDR1 SGHTA, CDR2 FQGNSA. Here the CDR3 reads CASSLVGPRNTIYF. CDR3 DNA sequence: TGTGCCAGCAGCTTAGTCGGACCCAGAAACACCATATATTTT.

V gene TRBV12-5 combines with J gene TRBJ2-5; a possible D gene is TRBD1 (5 bases). This CDR3 is 13 amino acids long. Germline assignment: CDR1 LGHNT and CDR2 FRNRAP. Between the trimmed V and J ends, which lost 3 bases and 5 bases, there was a span of 10 bases. The CDR3 spells CASGFLGVETQYF. The CDR3 nucleotides read TGTGCTAGTGGTTTTCTAGGGGTCGAGACCCAGTACTTC.

The CDR3 region is CASSFWGGETQYF. The CDR3 coding sequence is TGTGCCAGCAGTTTCTGGGGTGGAGAGACCCAGTACTTC. The V and J genes are TRBV12-3 or TRBV12-4 and TRBJ2-5; D gene unclear. The V gene lost 3 bases and the J gene lost 4 bases, with 9 bases spanning the gap. The CDR3 is 13 amino acids.

V and J are TRBV28 and TRBJ1-4; D not certain. V lost 5 bases and J 7 bases, leaving 8 bases between the germline ends. Per the germline V gene, CDR1 is MDHEN and CDR2 is SYDVKM. This CDR3 is built from 12 residues. This CDR3 is CASSTYTEKLFF. The CDR3 bases are TGTGCCAGCAGTACTTATACTGAAAAACTGTTTTTT.